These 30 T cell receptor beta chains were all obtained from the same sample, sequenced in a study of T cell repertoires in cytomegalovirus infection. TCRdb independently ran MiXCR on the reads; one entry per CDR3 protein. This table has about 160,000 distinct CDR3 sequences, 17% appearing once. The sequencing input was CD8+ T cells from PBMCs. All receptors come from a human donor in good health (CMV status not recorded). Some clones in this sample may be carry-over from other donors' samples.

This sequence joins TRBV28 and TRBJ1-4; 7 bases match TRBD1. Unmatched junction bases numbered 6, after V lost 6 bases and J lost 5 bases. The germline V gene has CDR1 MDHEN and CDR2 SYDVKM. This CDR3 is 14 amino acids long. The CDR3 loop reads CASRRGQLNEKLFF. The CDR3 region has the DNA TGTGCCAGCAGGAGGGGACAGTTGAATGAAAAACTGTTTTTT.

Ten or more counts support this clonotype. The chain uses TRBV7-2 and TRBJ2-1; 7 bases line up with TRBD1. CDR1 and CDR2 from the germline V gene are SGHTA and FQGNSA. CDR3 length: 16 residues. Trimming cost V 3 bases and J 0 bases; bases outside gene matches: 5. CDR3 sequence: CASSFSSGGSYNEQFF. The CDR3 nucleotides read TGTGCCAGCAGCTTCAGTTCAGGGGGCTCCTACAATGAGCAGTTCTTC. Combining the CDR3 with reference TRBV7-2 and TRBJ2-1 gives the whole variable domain GAGVSQSPSNKVTEKGKDVELRCDPISGHTALYWYRQSLGQGLEFLIYFQGNSAPDKSGLPSDRFSAERTGGSVSTLTIQRTQQEDSAVYLCASSFSSGGSYNEQFFGPGTRLTVL.

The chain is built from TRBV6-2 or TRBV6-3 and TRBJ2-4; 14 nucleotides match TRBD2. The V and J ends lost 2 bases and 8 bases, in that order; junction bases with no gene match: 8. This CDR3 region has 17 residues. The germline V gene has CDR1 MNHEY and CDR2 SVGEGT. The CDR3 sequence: CASSYPRLAGGPDIQYF. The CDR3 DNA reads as TGTGCCAGCAGTTACCCACGACTAGCGGGAGGGCCGGACATTCAGTACTTC.

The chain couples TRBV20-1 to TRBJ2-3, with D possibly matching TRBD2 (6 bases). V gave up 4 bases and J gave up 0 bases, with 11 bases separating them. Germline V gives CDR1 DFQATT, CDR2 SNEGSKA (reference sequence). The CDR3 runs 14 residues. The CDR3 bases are TGCAGTGCTACAGCCGGGGGTAGCACAGATACGCAGTATTTT. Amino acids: CSATAGGSTDTQYF.

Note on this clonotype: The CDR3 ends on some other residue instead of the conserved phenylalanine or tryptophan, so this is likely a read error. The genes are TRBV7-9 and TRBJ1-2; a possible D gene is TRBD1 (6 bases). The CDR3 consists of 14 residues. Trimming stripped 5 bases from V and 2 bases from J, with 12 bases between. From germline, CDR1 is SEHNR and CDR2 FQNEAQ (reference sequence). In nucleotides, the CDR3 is TGTGCCAGCAGCGATAAGACAGGAAACTATGGCTACACCTTG. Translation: CASSDKTGNYGYTL.

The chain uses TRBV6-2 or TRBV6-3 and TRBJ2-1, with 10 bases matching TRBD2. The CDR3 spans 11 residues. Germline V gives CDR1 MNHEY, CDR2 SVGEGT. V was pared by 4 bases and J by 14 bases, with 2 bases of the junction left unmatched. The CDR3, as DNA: TGTGCCAGCAGTTCCGGGACTAGCGAGTTCTTC. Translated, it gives CASSSGTSEFF.

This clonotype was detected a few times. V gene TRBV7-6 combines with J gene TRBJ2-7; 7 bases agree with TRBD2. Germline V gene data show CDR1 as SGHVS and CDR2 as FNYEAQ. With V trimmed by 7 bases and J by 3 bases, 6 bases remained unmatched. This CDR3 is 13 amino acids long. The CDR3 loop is CASTDGLVYEQYF. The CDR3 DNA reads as TGTGCCAGCACCGACGGACTAGTCTACGAGCAGTACTTC.

The CDR3 sequence: CASSTRRERESGYEQYF. CDR3 nucleotide sequence: TGTGCCAGCAGCACCCGAAGAGAGCGGGAGAGCGGCTACGAGCAGTACTTC. The gene calls are TRBV7-8 and TRBJ2-7, with 8 bases fitting TRBD2. CDR1 and CDR2 from the germline V gene are SGHVS and FQNEAQ. Trimming cost V 5 bases and J 3 bases; bases outside gene matches: 15. The CDR3 extends over 17 amino acids.

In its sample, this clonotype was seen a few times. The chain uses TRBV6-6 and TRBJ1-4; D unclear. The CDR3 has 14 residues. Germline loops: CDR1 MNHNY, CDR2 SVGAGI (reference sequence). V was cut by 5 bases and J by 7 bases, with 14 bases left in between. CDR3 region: CASSPGVLGEKLFF. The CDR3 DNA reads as TGTGCCAGCAGTCCCGGGGTGCTCGGTGAAAAACTGTTTTTT.

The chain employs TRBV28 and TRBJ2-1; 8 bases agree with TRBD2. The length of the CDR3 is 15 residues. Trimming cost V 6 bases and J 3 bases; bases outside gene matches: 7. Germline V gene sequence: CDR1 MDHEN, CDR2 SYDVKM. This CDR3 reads CASSAGTSFYNEQFF. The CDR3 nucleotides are TGTGCCAGCAGCGCCGGGACTAGTTTCTACAATGAGCAGTTCTTC. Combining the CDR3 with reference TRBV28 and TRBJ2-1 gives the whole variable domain DVKVTQSSRYLVKRTGEKVFLECVQDMDHENMFWYRQDPGLGLRLIYFSYDVKMKEKGDIPEGYSVSREKKERFSLILESASTNQTSMYLCASSAGTSFYNEQFFGPGTRLTVL.

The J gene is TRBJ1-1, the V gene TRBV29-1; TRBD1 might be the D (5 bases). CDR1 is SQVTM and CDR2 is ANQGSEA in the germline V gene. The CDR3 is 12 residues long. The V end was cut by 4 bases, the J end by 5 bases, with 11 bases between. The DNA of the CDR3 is TGCAGCGTTGCAGGGATTGGAACTGAAGCTTTCTTT. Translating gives CSVAGIGTEAFF.

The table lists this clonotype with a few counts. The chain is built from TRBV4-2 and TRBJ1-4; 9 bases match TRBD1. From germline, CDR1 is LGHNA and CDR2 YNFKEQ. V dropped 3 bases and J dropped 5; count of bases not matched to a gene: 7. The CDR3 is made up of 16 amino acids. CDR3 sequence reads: CASSHSPGTGNEKLFF. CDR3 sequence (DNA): TGTGCCAGCAGCCATTCGCCCGGGACAGGGAATGAAAAACTGTTTTTT.

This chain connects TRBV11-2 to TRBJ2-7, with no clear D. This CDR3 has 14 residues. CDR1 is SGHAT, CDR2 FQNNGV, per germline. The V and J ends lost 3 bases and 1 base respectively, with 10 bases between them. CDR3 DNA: TGTGCCAGCAGCTTTGTCGGAGTATCCTACGAGCAGTACTTC. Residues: CASSFVGVSYEQYF.

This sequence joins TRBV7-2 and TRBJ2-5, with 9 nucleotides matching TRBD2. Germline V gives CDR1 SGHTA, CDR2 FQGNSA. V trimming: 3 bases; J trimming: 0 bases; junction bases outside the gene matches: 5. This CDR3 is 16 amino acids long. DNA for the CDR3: TGTGCCAGCAGCTTCGAGCGGGGGGCCCACCAAGAGACCCAGTACTTC. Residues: CASSFERGAHQETQYF.

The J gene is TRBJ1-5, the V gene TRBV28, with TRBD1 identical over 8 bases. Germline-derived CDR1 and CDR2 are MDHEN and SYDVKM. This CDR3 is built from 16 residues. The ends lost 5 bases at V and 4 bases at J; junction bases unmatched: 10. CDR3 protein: CASSHQTGVGNQPQHF. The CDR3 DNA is TGTGCCAGCAGTCATCAGACAGGGGTTGGGAATCAGCCCCAGCATTTT.

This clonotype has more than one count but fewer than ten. As DNA, the CDR3 is TGTGCCAGCAGCCTTAGCGGGAGTGGTGGGAATGAGCAGTTCTTC. This translates into CASSLSGSGGNEQFF. V is TRBV7-2 and J is TRBJ2-1, with TRBD2 matching 9 bases. The CDR3 contains 15 residues. The trim removed 5 bases at V and 7 bases at J, leaving 9 bases unmatched. Per the germline V gene, CDR1 is SGHTA and CDR2 is FQGNSA.

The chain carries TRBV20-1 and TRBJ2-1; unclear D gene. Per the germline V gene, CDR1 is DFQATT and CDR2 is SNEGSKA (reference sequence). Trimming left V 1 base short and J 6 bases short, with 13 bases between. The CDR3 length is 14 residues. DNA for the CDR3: TGCAGTGCTAGAGCTTTTACAGAGATCAATGAGCAGTTCTTC. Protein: CSARAFTEINEQFF.

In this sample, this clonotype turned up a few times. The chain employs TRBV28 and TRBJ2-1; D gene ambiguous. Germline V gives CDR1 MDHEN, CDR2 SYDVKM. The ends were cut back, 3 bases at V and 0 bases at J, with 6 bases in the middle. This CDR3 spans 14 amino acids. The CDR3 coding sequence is TGTGCCAGCAGTTTCGAAGTCTCCTACAATGAGCAGTTCTTC. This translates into CASSFEVSYNEQFF.

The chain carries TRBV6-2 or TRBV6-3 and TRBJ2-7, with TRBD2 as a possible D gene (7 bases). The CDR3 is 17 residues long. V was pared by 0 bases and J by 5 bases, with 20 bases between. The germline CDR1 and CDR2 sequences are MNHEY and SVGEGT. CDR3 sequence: CASSYSIGGGSVDEQYF. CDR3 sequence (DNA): TGTGCCAGCAGTTACTCGATCGGGGGCGGGAGTGTCGACGAGCAGTACTTC.

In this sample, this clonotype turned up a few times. CDR3 sequence: CASSAADSEGYGYTF. The CDR3 coding sequence is TGTGCCAGCAGTGCCGCGGACAGTGAGGGTTATGGCTACACCTTC. The rearrangement links TRBV5-5 to TRBJ1-2, with D perhaps matching TRBD1 (6 bases). Trimming shortened V by 5 bases and J by 5 bases, and 19 bases separated the two germline ends. Germline loops: CDR1 SGHKS, CDR2 YYEKEE (reference sequence). The CDR3 covers 15 residues.

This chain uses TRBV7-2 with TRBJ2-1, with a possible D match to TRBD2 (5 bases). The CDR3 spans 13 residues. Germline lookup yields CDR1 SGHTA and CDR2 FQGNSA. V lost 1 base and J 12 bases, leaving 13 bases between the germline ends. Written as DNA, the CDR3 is TGTGCCAGCAGCTTAGGTAGCGTATTGGGGCAGTTCTTC. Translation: CASSLGSVLGQFF.

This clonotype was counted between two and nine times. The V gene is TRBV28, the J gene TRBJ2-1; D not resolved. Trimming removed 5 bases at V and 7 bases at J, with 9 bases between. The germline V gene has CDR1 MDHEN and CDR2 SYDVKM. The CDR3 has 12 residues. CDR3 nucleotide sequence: TGTGCCAGCAGTCCCGTTCGGAATGAGCAGTTCTTC. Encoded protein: CASSPVRNEQFF.

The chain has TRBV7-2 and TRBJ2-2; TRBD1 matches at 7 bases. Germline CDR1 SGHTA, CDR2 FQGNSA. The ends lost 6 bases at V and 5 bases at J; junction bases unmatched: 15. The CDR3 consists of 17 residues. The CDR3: CASSYRAEGAATGELFF. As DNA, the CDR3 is TGTGCCAGCAGTTACCGCGCCGAGGGGGCAGCGACCGGGGAGCTGTTTTTT. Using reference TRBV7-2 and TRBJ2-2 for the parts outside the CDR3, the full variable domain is GAGVSQSPSNKVTEKGKDVELRCDPISGHTALYWYRQSLGQGLEFLIYFQGNSAPDKSGLPSDRFSAERTGGSVSTLTIQRTQQEDSAVYLCASSYRAEGAATGELFFGEGSRLTVL.

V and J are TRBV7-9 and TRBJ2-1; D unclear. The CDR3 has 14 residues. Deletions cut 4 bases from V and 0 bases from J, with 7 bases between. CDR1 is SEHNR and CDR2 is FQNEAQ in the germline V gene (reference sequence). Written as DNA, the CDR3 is TGTGCCAGCAGCTCCTTGAGCTCCTACAATGAGCAGTTCTTC. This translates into CASSSLSSYNEQFF. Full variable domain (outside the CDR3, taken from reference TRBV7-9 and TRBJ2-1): DTGVSQNPRHKITKRGQNVTFRCDPISEHNRLYWYRQTLGQGPEFLTYFQNEAQLEKSRLLSDRFSAERPKGSFSTLEIQRTEQGDSAMYLCASSSLSSYNEQFFGPGTRLTVL.

CDR3 loop: CASSFRAVRETQYF. In nucleotides, the CDR3 is TGTGCCAGCAGTTTTAGGGCCGTCCGAGAGACCCAGTACTTC. The chain employs TRBV28 and TRBJ2-5; no reliable D call. Per the germline V gene, CDR1 is MDHEN and CDR2 is SYDVKM. Trimming pared 3 bases from V and 4 bases from J, leaving 12 bases between. The CDR3 extends over 14 amino acids.

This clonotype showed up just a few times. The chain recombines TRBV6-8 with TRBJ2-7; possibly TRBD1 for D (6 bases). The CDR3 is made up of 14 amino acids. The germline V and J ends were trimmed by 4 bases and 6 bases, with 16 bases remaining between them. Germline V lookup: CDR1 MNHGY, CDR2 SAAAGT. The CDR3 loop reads CASSFRPGAAEQYF. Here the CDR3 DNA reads TGTGCCAGCAGTTTCCGCCCAGGGGCCGCCGAGCAGTACTTC.

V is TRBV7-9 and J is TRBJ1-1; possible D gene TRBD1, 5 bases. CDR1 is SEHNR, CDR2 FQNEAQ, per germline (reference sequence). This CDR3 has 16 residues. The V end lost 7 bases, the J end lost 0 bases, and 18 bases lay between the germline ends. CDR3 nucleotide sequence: TGTGCCAGCACCCACCGGGGACGGAGGATGAACACTGAAGCTTTCTTT. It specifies CASTHRGRRMNTEAFF.

CDR3 DNA: TGTGCCAGCAGCCTCGCGGCTAGCACAGATACGCAGTATTTT. Its protein product is CASSLAASTDTQYF. The J gene is TRBJ2-3, the V gene TRBV7-8; no clear D. The length of the CDR3 is 14 residues. Germline V CDR1 and CDR2: SGHVS, FQNEAQ. V was shortened by 5 bases and J by 0 bases, with 9 bases between the two germline ends.

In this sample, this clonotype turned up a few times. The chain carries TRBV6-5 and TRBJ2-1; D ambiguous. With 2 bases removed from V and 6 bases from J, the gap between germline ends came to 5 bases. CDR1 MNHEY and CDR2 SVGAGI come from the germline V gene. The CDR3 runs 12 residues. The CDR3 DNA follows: TGTGCCAGCAGTTACGCAGGCAATGAGCAGTTCTTC. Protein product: CASSYAGNEQFF.

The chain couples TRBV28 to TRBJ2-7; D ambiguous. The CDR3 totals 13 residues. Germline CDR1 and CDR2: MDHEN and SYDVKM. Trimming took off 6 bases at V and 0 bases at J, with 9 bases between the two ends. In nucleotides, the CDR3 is TGTGCCAGCAGCCTACTAAGCTCCTACGAGCAGTACTTC. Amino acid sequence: CASSLLSSYEQYF.